These T cell receptor beta chains were read from a single sample in a study of blood T cell repertoires in COVID-19. Data came from immunoSEQ multiplex PCR; TCRdb stores just in-frame clones and leaves some out. Seen here are approximately 75,000 clones, approximately 82% observed once, and the top ten hold approximately 7.3%. The sequenced material came from peripheral blood. Receptors originate from a human donor in a cohort sampled during active COVID-19. CDR3s include the opening cysteine and the closing phenylalanine or tryptophan. The order of the fields is clone size, J gene, V gene, D gene, CDR3 protein, CDR3 DNA. The D gene is left open where the match is weak. Clone size is stated in some rows and not others, as once, few, many or a class when expanded.

>NA|TRBJ1-6|TRBV3-1/TRBV3-2|NA
CASSQDWPGQDSYNSPLHF
TGTGCCAGCAGCCAAGATTGGCCAGGTCAAGACTCCTATAATTCACCCCTCCACTTT
>NA|TRBJ2-3|TRBV4-2|NA
CASSQDGSLFTDTQYF
TGTGCCAGCAGCCAAGATGGCTCTCTCTTCACAGATACGCAGTATTTT
>NA|TRBJ2-7|TRBV20-1|TRBD1
CSLRDRVEQYF
TGCAGTCTCCGGGACAGGGTCGAGCAGTACTTC
>NA|TRBJ1-6|TRBV11-2|TRBD1
CASSSTGGLYNSPLHF
TGTGCCAGCAGCTCGACAGGGGGACTTTATAATTCACCCCTCCACTTT
>NA|TRBJ2-3|TRBV9|NA
CASSVASIAEAVTDTQYF
TGTGCCAGCAGCGTAGCCTCGATAGCGGAAGCCGTCACAGATACGCAGTATTTT
>NA|TRBJ1-4|TRBV2|NA
CASSAGGGAEKLFF
TGTGCCAGCAGCGCCGGGGGTGGGGCTGAAAAACTGTTTTTT
>NA|TRBJ2-5|TRBV19|TRBD2
CASSKRIAGGPQETQYF
TGTGCCAGTAGCAAAAGGATAGCGGGGGGTCCCCAAGAGACCCAGTACTTC
>NA|TRBJ1-2|TRBV12-5|NA
CASGLGRAVDGYTF
TGTGCTAGTGGTTTGGGCAGGGCCGTAGATGGCTACACCTTC
>once|TRBJ2-1|TRBV18|NA
CASSPRLSDSYNEQFF
TGTGCCAGCTCACCAAGGCTGAGCGACTCCTACAATGAGCAGTTCTTC
>NA|TRBJ1-1|TRBV30|NA
CAWSAEQGPNTEAFF
TGTGCCTGGAGTGCCGAACAGGGCCCGAACACTGAAGCTTTCTTT
>NA|TRBJ1-1|TRBV28|NA
CASERQKNTEAFF
TGTGCCAGCGAGAGACAGAAGAACACTGAAGCTTTCTTT
>NA|TRBJ2-2|TRBV18|TRBD1
CASSRDRNTGELFF
TGTGCCAGCTCCCGGGACAGGAACACCGGGGAGCTGTTTTTT
>NA|TRBJ2-6|TRBV6-2/TRBV6-3|NA
CASSYSRRSGANVLTF
TGTGCCAGCAGTTACTCACGCCGGTCTGGGGCCAACGTCCTGACTTTC
>NA|TRBJ1-2|TRBV2|TRBD1
CASRQGVFNGYTF
TGTGCCAGCAGACAGGGGGTCTTCAATGGCTACACCTTC
>NA|TRBJ1-5|TRBV27|TRBD1
CASSFEGAGNQPQHF
TGTGCCAGCAGTTTTGAGGGGGCGGGCAATCAGCCCCAGCATTTT
>few|TRBJ2-7|TRBV18|TRBD1
CASSGLPGTGVYEQYF
TGTGCCAGCTCTGGACTTCCCGGGACAGGGGTCTACGAGCAGTACTTC
>NA|TRBJ1-1|TRBV6-5|TRBD1
CASRKTGVDTEAFF
TGTGCCAGCAGGAAGACAGGGGTTGACACTGAAGCTTTCTTT
>NA|TRBJ1-2|TRBV4-1|NA
CASSPEVNYGYTF
TGCGCCAGCAGCCCTGAGGTTAACTATGGCTACACCTTC
>once|TRBJ2-1|TRBV19|NA
CASSIGSVSYNEQFF
TGTGCCAGTAGTATAGGGTCAGTTTCCTACAATGAGCAGTTCTTC
>once|TRBJ2-5|TRBV9|TRBD2
CASSPRTSGGAVESRETQYF
TGTGCCAGCAGCCCCCGGACTAGCGGGGGGGCCGTTGAGTCGAGGGAGACCCAGTACTTC
>NA|TRBJ2-7|TRBV10-3|TRBD1
CAISAGTGYPYEQYF
TGTGCCATCAGTGCCGGGACAGGGTACCCCTACGAGCAGTACTTC
>NA|TRBJ2-5|TRBV6-6|NA
CASSYYRRETQYF
TGTGCCAGCAGTTACTACCGTCGGGAGACCCAGTACTTC
>NA|TRBJ2-3|TRBV18|TRBD2
CASSPGLAGKWTQYF
TGTGCCAGCTCTCCGGGACTAGCGGGGAAGTGGACGCAGTATTTT
>NA|TRBJ1-1|TRBV4-2|NA
CASSQSRRERTEAFF
TGTGCCAGCAGCCAGAGTAGGAGGGAGAGAACTGAAGCTTTCTTT
>once|TRBJ1-5|TRBV11-2|TRBD1
CASSWTGSNQPQHF
TGTGCCAGCAGCTGGACAGGGTCCAATCAGCCCCAGCATTTT
>NA|TRBJ1-5|TRBV25-1|TRBD1
CASRGQGSNQPQHF
TGTGCCAGCCGAGGACAGGGGAGCAATCAGCCCCAGCATTTT
>NA|TRBJ2-3|TRBV12-3/TRBV12-4|NA
CASSKRDTQYF
TGTGCCAGCAGTAAACGGGATACGCAGTATTTT
>NA|TRBJ2-3|TRBV4-1|NA
CASSQDGAGAVQDTQYF
TGCGCCAGCAGCCAAGATGGTGCGGGGGCCGTGCAAGATACGCAGTATTTT
>NA|TRBJ1-4|TRBV7-9|NA
CASSLDTTTNEKLFF
TGTGCCAGCAGCCTCGACACAACAACTAATGAAAAACTGTTTTTT
>few|TRBJ2-7|TRBV7-3|TRBD2
CASSFLAGGRHEQYF
TGTGCCAGCAGCTTTCTAGCGGGGGGGCGGCACGAGCAGTACTTC
>NA|TRBJ1-5|TRBV28|NA
CASSLWGGAGNQPQHF
TGTGCCAGCAGTTTATGGGGGGGGGCAGGCAATCAGCCCCAGCATTTT
>NA|TRBJ2-7|TRBV4-3|NA
CASSQVPGSSYEQYF
TGCGCCAGCAGCCAAGTTCCGGGAAGCTCCTACGAGCAGTACTTC
>few|TRBJ1-2|TRBV30|NA
CAWSARDGYTF
TGTGCCTGGAGTGCCAGGGATGGCTACACCTTC
>NA|TRBJ2-2|TRBV18|NA
CASSPPKGANTGELFF
TGTGCCAGCTCACCACCTAAGGGGGCGAACACCGGGGAGCTGTTTTTT
>NA|TRBJ1-5|TRBV12-3/TRBV12-4|NA
CASSRMRNQPQHF
TGTGCCAGCAGCAGGATGCGCAATCAGCCCCAGCATTTT
>NA|TRBJ1-3|TRBV30|NA
CAWSHRGSGNTIYF
TGTGCCTGGAGCCACCGAGGCTCTGGAAACACCATATATTTT
>NA|TRBJ1-1|TRBV5-6|NA
CASSLQGNTEAFF
TGTGCCAGCAGCTTGCAGGGGAACACTGAAGCTTTCTTT
>NA|TRBJ1-4|TRBV25-1|NA
CASSQLGGVDEKLFF
TGTGCCAGCAGTCAACTAGGAGGGGTGGACGAAAAACTGTTTTTT
>NA|TRBJ2-1|TRBV10-1|TRBD2
CASSGGGNNEQFF
TGCGCCAGTTCTGGCGGGGGGAACAATGAGCAGTTCTTC
>NA|TRBJ1-4|TRBV5-1|NA
CASSLALSANEKLFF
TGCGCCAGCAGCTTGGCGTTGTCGGCTAATGAAAAACTGTTTTTT
>once|TRBJ2-7|TRBV11-2|TRBD1
CASSYARQGEYEQYF
TGTGCCAGCAGCTACGCCAGACAGGGGGAATACGAGCAGTACTTC
>few|TRBJ1-1|TRBV12-3/TRBV12-4|NA
CASSGETEAFF
TGTGCCAGCAGCGGGGAGACTGAAGCTTTCTTT
>NA|TRBJ1-1|TRBV19|TRBD1
CASSISPGTGGTEAFF
TGTGCCAGTAGTATCTCCCCTGGGACAGGGGGCACTGAAGCTTTCTTT
>NA|TRBJ1-2|TRBV2|NA
CASSVKSRNYGYTF
TGTGCCAGCAGTGTTAAGTCCCGGAACTATGGCTACACCTTC
>NA|TRBJ2-7|TRBV11-2|NA
CASSLLVLFNEQYF
TGTGCCAGCAGCCTTCTAGTTTTATTCAACGAGCAGTACTTC
>once|TRBJ1-1|TRBV3-1/TRBV3-2|NA
CASSQEESTEAFF
TGTGCCAGCAGCCAAGAGGAGAGTACTGAAGCTTTCTTT
>few|TRBJ2-1|TRBV13|TRBD1
CASSPRRTGQFGYNEQFF
TGTGCCAGCAGCCCTCGGAGGACAGGGCAATTTGGGTACAATGAGCAGTTCTTC
>NA|TRBJ2-7|TRBV2|NA
CASSDQLSGYF
TGTGCCAGCAGTGACCAACTGAGTGGGTACTTC
>NA|TRBJ2-7|TRBV11-2|NA
CASTMGRSSYEQYF
TGTGCCAGCACAATGGGCAGAAGCTCCTACGAGCAGTACTTC
>NA|TRBJ1-3|TRBV19|NA
CASKQGFGNTIYF
TGTGCCAGTAAGCAGGGTTTTGGAAACACCATATATTTT
>NA|TRBJ2-7|TRBV2|NA
CASSALSYEQYF
TGTGCCAGCAGTGCACTCTCCTACGAGCAGTACTTC
>NA|TRBJ2-7|TRBV10-3|TRBD1
CAITDDRDYEQYF
TGTGCCATCACCGACGACAGGGACTACGAGCAGTACTTC
>NA|TRBJ2-7|TRBV19|NA
CASSMSPRGEQYF
TGTGCCAGTAGTATGTCCCCCCGGGGCGAGCAGTACTTC
>NA|TRBJ2-7|TRBV30|TRBD1
CAWSRTGGWYEQYF
TGTGCCTGGAGTAGGACAGGGGGGTGGTACGAGCAGTACTTC
>NA|TRBJ2-3|TRBV11-2|NA
CASSLDLGGTDTQYF
TGTGCCAGCAGCTTAGATCTGGGCGGCACAGATACGCAGTATTTT
>NA|TRBJ1-1|TRBV5-1|NA
CASSRLDKNTEAFF
TGCGCCAGCAGCCGCTTGGACAAGAACACTGAAGCTTTCTTT
>NA|TRBJ2-1|TRBV7-9|TRBD1
CASSLVRAGGQNEQFF
TGTGCCAGCAGCTTAGTTCGGGCAGGGGGCCAGAATGAGCAGTTCTTC
>few|TRBJ1-2|TRBV18|NA
CASSDSEFYGYTF
TGTGCCAGCTCAGACTCAGAATTCTATGGCTACACCTTC
>NA|TRBJ2-1|TRBV10-3|NA
CAISDRDNEQFF
TGTGCCATCAGTGACAGGGACAATGAGCAGTTCTTC
>NA|TRBJ1-1|TRBV6-5|NA
CASSKRDGYTEAFF
TGTGCCAGCAGCAAGCGGGATGGCTACACTGAAGCTTTCTTT